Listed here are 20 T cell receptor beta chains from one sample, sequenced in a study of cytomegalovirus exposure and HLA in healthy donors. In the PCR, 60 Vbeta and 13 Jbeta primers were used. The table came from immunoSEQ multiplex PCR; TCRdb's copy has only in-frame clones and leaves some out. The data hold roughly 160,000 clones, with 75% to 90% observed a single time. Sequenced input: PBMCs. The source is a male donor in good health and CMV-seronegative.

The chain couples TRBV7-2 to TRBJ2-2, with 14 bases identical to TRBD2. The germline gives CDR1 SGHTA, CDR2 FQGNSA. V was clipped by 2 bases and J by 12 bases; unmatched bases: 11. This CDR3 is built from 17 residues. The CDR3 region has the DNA TGTGCCAGCAGCTTATATGGGTTGGGACTAGCGGGGGTTAAGCTGTTTTTT. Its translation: CASSLYGLGLAGVKLFF.

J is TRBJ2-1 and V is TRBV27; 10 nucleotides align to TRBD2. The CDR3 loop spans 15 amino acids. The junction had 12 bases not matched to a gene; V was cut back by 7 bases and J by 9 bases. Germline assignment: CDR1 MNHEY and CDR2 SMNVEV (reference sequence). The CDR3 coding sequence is TGTGCCAGCATCAAGAGCGGGGGGGCCTTTGGTGAGCAGTTCTTC. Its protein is CASIKSGGAFGEQFF.

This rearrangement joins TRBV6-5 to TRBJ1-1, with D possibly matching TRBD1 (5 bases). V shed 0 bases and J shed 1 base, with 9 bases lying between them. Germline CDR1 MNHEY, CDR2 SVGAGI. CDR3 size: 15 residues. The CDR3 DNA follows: TGTGCCAGCAGTTACTCGAATACAGGGAACACTGAAGCTTTCTTT. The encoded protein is CASSYSNTGNTEAFF.

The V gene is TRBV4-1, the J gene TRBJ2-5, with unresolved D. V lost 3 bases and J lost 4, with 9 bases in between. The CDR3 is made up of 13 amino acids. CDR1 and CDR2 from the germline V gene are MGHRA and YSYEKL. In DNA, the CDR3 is TGCGCCAGCAGCCACCCGATGCGAGAGACCCAGTACTTC. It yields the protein CASSHPMRETQYF.

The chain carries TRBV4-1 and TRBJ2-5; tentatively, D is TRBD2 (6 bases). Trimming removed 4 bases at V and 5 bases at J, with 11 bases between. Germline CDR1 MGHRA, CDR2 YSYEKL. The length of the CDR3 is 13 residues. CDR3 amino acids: CASSPGGGETQYF. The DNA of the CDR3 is TGCGCCAGCAGCCCGGGTGGGGGGGAGACCCAGTACTTC.

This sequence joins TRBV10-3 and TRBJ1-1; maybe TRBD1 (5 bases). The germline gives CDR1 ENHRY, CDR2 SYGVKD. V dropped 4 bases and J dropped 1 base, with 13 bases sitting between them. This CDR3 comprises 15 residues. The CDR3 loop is CAISAPDRSNTEAFF. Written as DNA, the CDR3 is TGTGCCATCAGTGCTCCCGACAGATCGAACACTGAAGCTTTCTTT.

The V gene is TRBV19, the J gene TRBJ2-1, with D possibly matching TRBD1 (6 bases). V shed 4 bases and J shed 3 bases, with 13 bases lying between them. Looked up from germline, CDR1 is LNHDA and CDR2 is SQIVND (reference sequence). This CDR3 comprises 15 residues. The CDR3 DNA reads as TGTGCCAGTAGTAGAGGACAGAATCTCTACAATGAGCAGTTCTTC. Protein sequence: CASSRGQNLYNEQFF.

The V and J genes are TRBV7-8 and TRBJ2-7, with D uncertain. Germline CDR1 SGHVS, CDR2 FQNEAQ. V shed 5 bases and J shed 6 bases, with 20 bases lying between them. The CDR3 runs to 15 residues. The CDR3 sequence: CASSLPRLSSGEQYF. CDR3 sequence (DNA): TGTGCCAGCAGCCTTCCTCGGTTGTCCTCCGGCGAGCAGTACTTC.

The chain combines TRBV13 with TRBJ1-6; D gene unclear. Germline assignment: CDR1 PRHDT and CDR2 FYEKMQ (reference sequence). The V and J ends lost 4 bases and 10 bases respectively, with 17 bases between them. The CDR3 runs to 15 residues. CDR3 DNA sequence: TGTGCCAGCAGCTCGAACAGACCCTTTTTGTCACCCCTCCACTTT. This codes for CASSSNRPFLSPLHF.

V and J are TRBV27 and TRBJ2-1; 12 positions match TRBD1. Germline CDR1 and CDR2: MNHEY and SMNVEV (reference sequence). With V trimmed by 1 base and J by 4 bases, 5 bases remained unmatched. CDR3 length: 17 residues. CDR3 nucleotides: TGTGCCAGCAGTTTATTGGCGGGACAGGGGGCTTACAATGAGCAGTTCTTC. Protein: CASSLLAGQGAYNEQFF.

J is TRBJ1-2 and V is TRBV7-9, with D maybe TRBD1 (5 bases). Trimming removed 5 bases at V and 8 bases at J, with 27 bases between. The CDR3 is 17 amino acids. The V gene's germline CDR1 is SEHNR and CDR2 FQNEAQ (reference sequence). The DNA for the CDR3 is TGTGCCAGCAGCCTCACCTTCAGGGTTTACGGCTTTACGGGCTACACCTTC. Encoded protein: CASSLTFRVYGFTGYTF. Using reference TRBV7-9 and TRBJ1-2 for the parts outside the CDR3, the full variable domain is DTGVSQNPRHKITKRGQNVTFRCDPISEHNRLYWYRQTLGQGPEFLTYFQNEAQLEKSRLLSDRFSAERPKGSFSTLEIQRTEQGDSAMYLCASSLTFRVYGFTGYTFGSGTRLTVV.

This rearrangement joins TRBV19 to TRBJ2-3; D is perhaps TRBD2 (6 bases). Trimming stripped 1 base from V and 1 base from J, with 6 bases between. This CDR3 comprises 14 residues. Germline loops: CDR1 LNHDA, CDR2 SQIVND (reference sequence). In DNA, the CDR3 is TGTGCCAGTAGTATAGCGGGGGGCACAGATACGCAGTATTTT. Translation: CASSIAGGTDTQYF.

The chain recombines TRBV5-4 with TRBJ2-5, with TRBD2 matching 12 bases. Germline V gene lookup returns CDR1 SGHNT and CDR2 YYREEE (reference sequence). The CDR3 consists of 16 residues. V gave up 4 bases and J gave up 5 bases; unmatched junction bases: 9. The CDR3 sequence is CASSPRLAGVRETQYF. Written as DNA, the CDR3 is TGTGCCAGCAGCCCTCGACTAGCGGGGGTACGGGAGACCCAGTACTTC. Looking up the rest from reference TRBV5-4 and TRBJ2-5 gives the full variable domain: ETGVTQSPTHLIKTRGQQVTLRCSSQSGHNTVSWYQQALGQGPQFIFQYYREEENGRGNFPPRFSGLQFPNYSSELNVNALELDDSALYLCASSPRLAGVRETQYFGPGTRLLVL.

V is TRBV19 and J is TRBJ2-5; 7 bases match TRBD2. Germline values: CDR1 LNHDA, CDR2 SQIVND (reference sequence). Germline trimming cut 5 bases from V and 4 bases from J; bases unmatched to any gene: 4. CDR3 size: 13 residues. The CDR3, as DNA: TGTGCCAGTAGTCTTGGGACTATAGAGACCCAGTACTTC. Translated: CASSLGTIETQYF.

Written as DNA, the CDR3 is TGTGCCAGCAGTGAACAGGGGACTAATGAAAAACTGTTTTTT. This codes for CASSEQGTNEKLFF. The V gene is TRBV6-1, the J gene TRBJ1-4; TRBD1 is a possible D gene (6 bases). The CDR3 runs 14 residues. The germline gives CDR1 MNHNS, CDR2 SASEGT. Trimming took off 2 bases at V and 2 bases at J, with 6 bases between the two ends.

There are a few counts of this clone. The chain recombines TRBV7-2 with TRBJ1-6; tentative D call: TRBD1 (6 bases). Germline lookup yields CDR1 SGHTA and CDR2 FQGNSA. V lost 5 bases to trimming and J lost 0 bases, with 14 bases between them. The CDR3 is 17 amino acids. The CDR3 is CASSPTPRGSYNSPLHF. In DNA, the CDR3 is TGTGCCAGCAGCCCGACGCCCAGGGGCTCCTATAATTCACCCCTCCACTTT.

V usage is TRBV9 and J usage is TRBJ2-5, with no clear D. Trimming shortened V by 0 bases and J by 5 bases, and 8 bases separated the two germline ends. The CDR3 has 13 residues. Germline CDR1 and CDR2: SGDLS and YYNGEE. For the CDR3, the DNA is TGTGCCAGCAGCGTAGGTCTTATGGAGACCCAGTACTTC. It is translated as CASSVGLMETQYF.

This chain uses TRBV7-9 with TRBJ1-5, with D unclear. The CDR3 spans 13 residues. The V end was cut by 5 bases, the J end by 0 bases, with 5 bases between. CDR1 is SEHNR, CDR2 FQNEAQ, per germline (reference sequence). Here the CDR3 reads CASSRSSNQPQHF. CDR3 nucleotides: TGTGCCAGCAGCCGGAGTAGCAATCAGCCCCAGCATTTT. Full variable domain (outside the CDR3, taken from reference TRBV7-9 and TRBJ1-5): DTGVSQNPRHKITKRGQNVTFRCDPISEHNRLYWYRQTLGQGPEFLTYFQNEAQLEKSRLLSDRFSAERPKGSFSTLEIQRTEQGDSAMYLCASSRSSNQPQHFGDGTRLSIL.

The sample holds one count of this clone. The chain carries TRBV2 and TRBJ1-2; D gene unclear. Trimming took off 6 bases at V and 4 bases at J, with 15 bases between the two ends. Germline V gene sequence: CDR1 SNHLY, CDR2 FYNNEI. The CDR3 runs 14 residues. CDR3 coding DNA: TGTGCCAGCAGCCCATATAAACAAATCTATGGCTACACCTTC. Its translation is CASSPYKQIYGYTF.

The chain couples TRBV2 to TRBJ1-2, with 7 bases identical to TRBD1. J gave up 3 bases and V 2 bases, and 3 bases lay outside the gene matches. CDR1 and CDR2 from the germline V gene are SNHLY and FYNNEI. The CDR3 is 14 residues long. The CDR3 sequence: CASSEQGDHYGYTF. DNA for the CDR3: TGTGCCAGCAGTGAACAGGGGGACCACTATGGCTACACCTTC.